One sample yielded the 18 T cell receptor beta chains listed below, sequenced in a study of blood T cell repertoires in COVID-19. Libraries were prepared by immunoSEQ multiplex PCR; TCRdb keeps only in-frame clonotypes and omits some of them. The data hold around 98,000 clones, with 70% to 85% observed a single time. The source material was peripheral blood. The receptor set was obtained from a woman between 55 and 75 years old with acute or convalescent COVID-19.

V usage is TRBV2 and J usage is TRBJ1-2; D perhaps matches TRBD1 (5 bases). V lost 1 base and J lost 4, with 10 bases in between. The germline CDR1 and CDR2 sequences are SNHLY and FYNNEI. The length of the CDR3 is 14 residues. The CDR3 DNA follows: TGTGCCAGCAGTGAAGGGCGGGGGGTCTATGGCTACACCTTC. Translated: CASSEGRGVYGYTF.

This chain joins TRBV2 and TRBJ1-5; 10 bases are a match to TRBD1. The CDR3 loop spans 14 amino acids. Per the germline V gene, CDR1 is SNHLY and CDR2 is FYNNEI. Trimming at V came to 7 bases and at J to 6 bases, leaving 6 bases not matched to a gene. The CDR3 DNA reads TGTGCCAGCAACCGGGACAGGGGTGGTCAGCCCCAGCATTTT. Translated: CASNRDRGGQPQHF.

The chain couples TRBV7-2 to TRBJ2-7, with a weak D call TRBD2 (7 bases). There are 15 residues in the CDR3. The V end was cut by 1 base, the J end by 3 bases, with 13 bases between. Germline lookup yields CDR1 SGHTA and CDR2 FQGNSA. CDR3 coding DNA: TGTGCCAGCAGCTTAGAGCCGGGGGGACACTACGAGCAGTACTTC. It translates to CASSLEPGGHYEQYF.

The chain has TRBV3-1 (or the pseudogene TRBV3-2) and TRBJ1-2; 7 bases are a match to TRBD1. The CDR3 runs to 13 residues. V dropped 3 bases and J dropped 8; count of bases not matched to a gene: 6. Germline lookup yields CDR1 LGHDT and CDR2 YNNKEL (reference sequence). The CDR3 region is CASSHRQGEGYTF. CDR3 coding DNA: TGTGCCAGCAGCCACCGACAGGGAGAAGGCTACACCTTC.

This clone has a single count. The V call is TRBV6-6, the J call TRBJ1-2, with D possibly matching TRBD1 (6 bases). V dropped 7 bases and J dropped 0 bases, with 18 bases sitting between them. Germline CDR1 MNHNY, CDR2 SVGAGI (reference sequence). The CDR3 covers 16 residues. The CDR3 loop is CASIRGTSSANYGYTF. The CDR3 DNA is TGTGCCAGCATTAGGGGGACTAGCTCAGCTAACTATGGCTACACCTTC.

The V and J genes are TRBV29-1 and TRBJ1-1; 11 nucleotides align to TRBD1. V lost 3 bases to trimming and J lost 1 base; unmatched junction nucleotides: 10. Germline assignment: CDR1 SQVTM and CDR2 ANQGSEA. This CDR3 is built from 17 residues. The CDR3 nucleotides read TGCAGCGTTGACCAGGACAGGGGGCCCGGGACGAACACTGAAGCTTTCTTT. Protein sequence: CSVDQDRGPGTNTEAFF.

The chain is built from TRBV7-2 and TRBJ1-5, with 7 positions matching TRBD1. Per the germline V gene, CDR1 is SGHTA and CDR2 is FQGNSA. The CDR3 sequence is 16 residues long. With 1 base clipped from V and 1 base from J, the junction kept 4 bases outside the gene matches. The CDR3 spells CASSLEDRRSNQPQHF. Here the CDR3 DNA reads TGTGCCAGCAGCTTAGAGGACAGGAGAAGCAATCAGCCCCAGCATTTT.

V is TRBV9 and J is TRBJ1-3; the D gene is possibly TRBD1 (5 bases). CDR1 SGDLS and CDR2 YYNGEE come from the germline V gene. This CDR3 region has 13 residues. V was clipped by 5 bases and J by 1 base, with 7 bases between them. The CDR3 DNA sequence: TGTGCCAGCAGTGGGGGGTCTGGAAACACCATATATTTT. Translation: CASSGGSGNTIYF.

V and J are TRBV27 and TRBJ1-5; D is unclear. V dropped 3 bases and J dropped 7 bases, with 10 bases sitting between them. Per the germline V gene, CDR1 is MNHEY and CDR2 is SMNVEV (reference sequence). This CDR3 is 13 amino acids long. The chain's CDR3 is CASSLIYGQPQHF. DNA of the CDR3: TGTGCCAGCAGTTTGATTTACGGGCAGCCCCAGCATTTT.

V and J are TRBV7-9 and TRBJ1-1; tentative D call: TRBD1 (6 bases). Germline V gene data show CDR1 as SEHNR and CDR2 as FQNEAQ (reference sequence). The CDR3 spans 15 residues. V shed 6 bases and J shed 5 bases, with 19 bases lying between them. The CDR3 DNA is TGTGCCAGCAGGGTACTGAGGGGAAGGGGGACTGAAGCTTTCTTT. Translating it yields CASRVLRGRGTEAFF.

This clone was seen only a few times. The chain couples TRBV10-3 to TRBJ2-1; D is uncertain. This CDR3 contains 14 residues. CDR1 and CDR2 from the germline V gene are ENHRY and SYGVKD. V lost 6 bases, J lost 0 bases, and 9 bases lay in between. CDR3 sequence reads: CAISSADSYNEQFF. In nucleotides, the CDR3 is TGTGCCATCAGCTCGGCGGACTCCTACAATGAGCAGTTCTTC.

V usage is TRBV5-1 and J usage is TRBJ2-5, with D possibly matching TRBD1 (6 bases). Germline assignment: CDR1 SGHRS and CDR2 YFSETQ. The CDR3 totals 16 residues. V lost 3 bases and J lost 5, with 20 bases in between. The CDR3 reads CASSSNTQGRRETQYF. In nucleotides, the CDR3 is TGCGCCAGCAGCTCGAATACACAGGGAAGGCGGGAGACCCAGTACTTC.

V usage is TRBV9 and J usage is TRBJ1-3; perhaps TRBD1 as D (6 bases). Germline values: CDR1 SGDLS, CDR2 YYNGEE. Trimming left V 2 bases short and J 8 bases short, with 8 bases between. The CDR3 runs to 12 residues. CDR3 DNA: TGTGCCAGCAGCGTTAAGGGGGACACCATATATTTT. It is translated as CASSVKGDTIYF.

The chain combines TRBV11-2 with TRBJ2-5; D is ambiguous. Germline CDR1 reads SGHAT; CDR2 reads FQNNGV. The CDR3 runs to 13 residues. With 0 bases removed from V and 2 bases from J, the gap between germline ends came to 4 bases. CDR3 in amino acids: CASSLESQETQYF. Written as DNA, the CDR3 is TGTGCCAGCAGCTTAGAGTCGCAAGAGACCCAGTACTTC.

The chain recombines TRBV5-1 with TRBJ2-3; a weak D match, TRBD2 (5 bases). The CDR3 is made up of 14 amino acids. Germline V CDR1 and CDR2: SGHRS, YFSETQ. Trimming took off 4 bases at V and 2 bases at J, with 11 bases between the two ends. CDR3 loop: CASSVLGLTDTQYF. In DNA form, the CDR3 reads TGCGCCAGCAGCGTACTAGGCCTCACAGATACGCAGTATTTT. Full variable domain (rest looked up from reference TRBV5-1 and TRBJ2-3): KAGVTQTPRYLIKTRGQQVTLSCSPISGHRSVSWYQQTPGQGLQFLFEYFSETQRNKGNFPGRFSGRQFSNSRSEMNVSTLELGDSALYLCASSVLGLTDTQYFGPGTRLTVL.

The genes are TRBV5-4 and TRBJ2-7; TRBD2 aligns across 7 bases. With V trimmed by 1 base and J by 1 base, 5 bases remained unmatched. The CDR3 has 15 amino acids. The germline CDR1 and CDR2 sequences are SGHNT and YYREEE (reference sequence). The CDR3 protein is CASSLSSGASYEQYF. In DNA, the CDR3 is TGTGCCAGCAGCTTGTCCAGCGGGGCATCCTACGAGCAGTACTTC.

The CDR3: CASSVEGWTGNSPLHF. The CDR3 region has the DNA TGTGCCAGCAGCGTAGAAGGTTGGACAGGGAATTCACCCCTCCACTTT. The chain carries TRBV9 and TRBJ1-6; 8 bases are shared with TRBD1. Germline V gene lookup returns CDR1 SGDLS and CDR2 YYNGEE. The junction had 6 bases not matched to a gene; V was cut back by 0 bases and J by 7 bases. This CDR3 has 16 residues.

The rearrangement joins TRBV5-4 to TRBJ2-3, with no clear D. Germline V gene data show CDR1 as SGHNT and CDR2 as YYREEE (reference sequence). This CDR3 contains 13 residues. V was clipped by 2 bases and J by 0 bases, with 4 bases between them. CDR3 amino acids: CASSFPSTDTQYF. The CDR3, as DNA: TGTGCCAGCAGCTTCCCTAGCACAGATACGCAGTATTTT.